A single sample gave rise to the 4 T cell receptor beta chains below, sequenced in a study of T-cell reconstitution after alpha-beta-depleted transplantation in children. Unique molecular identifiers were used in preparing the TCRbeta library. Via MiXCR, TCRdb re-called the PCR reads, giving one row per CDR3 protein. Among 500,000 to 750,000 distinct CDR3 sequences listed, roughly 27% were seen once. The sequencing used PBMCs, collected before TCRalphabeta/CD19-depleted stem cell transplant. The receptors stem from a boy under three years old with Wiskott-Aldrich syndrome, due to receive a stem cell transplant.

The chain has TRBV27 and TRBJ1-4; D is possibly TRBD1 (6 bases). The CDR3 runs to 17 residues. Germline assignment: CDR1 MNHEY and CDR2 SMNVEV (reference sequence). Deletions cut 4 bases from V and 6 bases from J, with 21 bases between. The CDR3 protein is CASSYVGRGRRYEKLFF. CDR3 in DNA: TGTGCCAGCAGTTATGTTGGCAGGGGCCGTCGGTATGAAAAACTGTTTTTT.

The rearrangement links TRBV20-1 to TRBJ2-3, with D possibly being TRBD1 (6 bases). The V gene's germline CDR1 is DFQATT and CDR2 SNEGSKA (reference sequence). This CDR3 is built from 14 residues. Trimming cost V 5 bases and J 7 bases, with 19 bases left between them. CDR3 protein: CSAAGVTWINTQYF. The DNA of the CDR3 is TGCAGTGCTGCAGGGGTCACTTGGATAAATACGCAGTATTTT.

The CDR3 bases are TGCGCCAGCAGCTTGCAGGGGCTCCCCTACGAGCAGTACTTC. It is translated as CASSLQGLPYEQYF. This sequence joins TRBV5-1 and TRBJ2-7, with TRBD1 as a possible D gene (6 bases). The CDR3 is 14 amino acids. The germline CDR1 and CDR2 sequences are SGHRS and YFSETQ. V lost 1 base and J lost 2, with 10 bases in between. Full variable domain (rest looked up from reference TRBV5-1 and TRBJ2-7): KAGVTQTPRYLIKTRGQQVTLSCSPISGHRSVSWYQQTPGQGLQFLFEYFSETQRNKGNFPGRFSGRQFSNSRSEMNVSTLELGDSALYLCASSLQGLPYEQYFGPGTRLTVT.

This clonotype was picked up a small number of times. The chain couples TRBV14 to TRBJ2-1; 7 nucleotides match TRBD1. The CDR3 loop spans 13 amino acids. J lost 11 bases, V lost 1 base, and 5 bases had no gene match. Per germline, CDR1 SGHDN and CDR2 FVKESK. CDR3 residues: CASSQALTGKQFF. For the CDR3, the DNA is TGTGCCAGCAGCCAAGCCCTGACAGGGAAGCAGTTCTTC.